Below, one T cell receptor beta chain is given with its context. This sample stems from a study of blood T cell repertoires in COVID-19. Profiling relied on immunoSEQ multiplex PCR, and the TCRdb table lists in-frame clones only, not all of them. The sample yields approximately 89,000 clones, about four fifths seen once. Trimming stripped 4 bases from V and 0 bases from J, with 15 bases between. Germline V CDR1 and CDR2: GTSNPN, SVGIG (reference sequence). The CDR3 is 15 residues long. The chain employs TRBV30 and TRBJ1-1; tentative D call: TRBD1 (5 bases). Material for sequencing was peripheral blood. The source of this sequence is a man between 65 and 85 years old with acute or convalescent COVID-19. In nucleotides, the CDR3 is TGTGCCTGGATAGAGGCAGGGAGGTTGAACACTGAAGCTTTCTTT. This encodes CAWIEAGRLNTEAFF.